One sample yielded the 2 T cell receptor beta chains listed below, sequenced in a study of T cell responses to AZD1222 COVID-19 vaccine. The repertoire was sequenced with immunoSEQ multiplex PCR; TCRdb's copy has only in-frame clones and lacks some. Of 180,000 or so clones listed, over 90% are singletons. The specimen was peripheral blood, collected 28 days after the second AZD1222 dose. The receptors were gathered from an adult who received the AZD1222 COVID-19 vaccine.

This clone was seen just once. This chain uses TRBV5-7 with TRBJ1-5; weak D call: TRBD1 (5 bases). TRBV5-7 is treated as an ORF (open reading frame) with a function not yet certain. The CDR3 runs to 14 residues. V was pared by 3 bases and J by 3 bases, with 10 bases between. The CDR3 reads CASSWDGLNQPQHF. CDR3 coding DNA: TGTGCCAGCAGCTGGGACGGACTCAATCAGCCCCAGCATTTT.

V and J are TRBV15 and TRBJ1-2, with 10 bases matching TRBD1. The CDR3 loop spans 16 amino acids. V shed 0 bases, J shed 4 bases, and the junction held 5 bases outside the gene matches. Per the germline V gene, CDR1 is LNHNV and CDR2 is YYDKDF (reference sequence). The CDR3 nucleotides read TGTGCCACCAGCAGAGATCCCGGGACAGGGGCCTATGGCTACACCTTC. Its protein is CATSRDPGTGAYGYTF.